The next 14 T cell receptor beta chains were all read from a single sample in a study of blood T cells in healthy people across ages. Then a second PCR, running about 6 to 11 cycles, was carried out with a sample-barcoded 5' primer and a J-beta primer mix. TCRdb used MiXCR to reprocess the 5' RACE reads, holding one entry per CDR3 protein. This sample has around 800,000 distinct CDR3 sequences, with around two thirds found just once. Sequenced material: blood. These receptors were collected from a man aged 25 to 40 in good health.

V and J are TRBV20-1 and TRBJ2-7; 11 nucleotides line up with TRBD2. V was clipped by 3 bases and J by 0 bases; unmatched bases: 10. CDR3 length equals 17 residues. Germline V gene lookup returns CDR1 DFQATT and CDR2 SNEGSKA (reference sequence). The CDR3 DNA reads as TGCAGTGCTAGGGACAGGGTGACTAGCGGGATCTCCTACGAGCAGTACTTC. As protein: CSARDRVTSGISYEQYF.

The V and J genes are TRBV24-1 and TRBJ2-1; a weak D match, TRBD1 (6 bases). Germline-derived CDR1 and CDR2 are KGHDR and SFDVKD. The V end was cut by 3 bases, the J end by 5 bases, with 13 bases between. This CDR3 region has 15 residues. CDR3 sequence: CATSDPGTYNNEQFF. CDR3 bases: TGTGCCACCAGTGATCCGGGGACATACAACAATGAGCAGTTCTTC.

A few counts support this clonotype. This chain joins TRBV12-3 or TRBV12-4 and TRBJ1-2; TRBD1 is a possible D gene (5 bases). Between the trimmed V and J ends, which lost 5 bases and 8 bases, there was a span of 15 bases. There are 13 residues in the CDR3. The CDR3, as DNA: TGTGCCAGCAGTCTCAGGGAGTCCGAAGGCTACACCTTC. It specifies CASSLRESEGYTF.

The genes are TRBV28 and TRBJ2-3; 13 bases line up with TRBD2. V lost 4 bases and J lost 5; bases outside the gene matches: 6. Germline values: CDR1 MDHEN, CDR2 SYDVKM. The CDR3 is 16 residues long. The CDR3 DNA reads TGTGCCAGCAGTTCCGGGACTAGCGGGGTTAAAGATACGCAGTATTTT. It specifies CASSSGTSGVKDTQYF.

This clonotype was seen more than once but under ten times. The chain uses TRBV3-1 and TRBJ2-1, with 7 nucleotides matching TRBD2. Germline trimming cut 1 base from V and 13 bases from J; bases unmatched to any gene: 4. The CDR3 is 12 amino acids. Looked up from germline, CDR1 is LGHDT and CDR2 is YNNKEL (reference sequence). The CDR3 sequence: CASSQGETSQFF. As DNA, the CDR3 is TGTGCCAGCAGCCAAGGCGAGACTAGCCAGTTCTTC.

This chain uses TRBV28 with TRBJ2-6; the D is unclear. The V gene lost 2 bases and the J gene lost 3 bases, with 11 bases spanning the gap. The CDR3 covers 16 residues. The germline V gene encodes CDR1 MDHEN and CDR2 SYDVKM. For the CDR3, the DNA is TGTGCCAGCAGTTTAGATAGGTGGAGTGGGGCCAACGTCCTGACTTTC. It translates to CASSLDRWSGANVLTF.

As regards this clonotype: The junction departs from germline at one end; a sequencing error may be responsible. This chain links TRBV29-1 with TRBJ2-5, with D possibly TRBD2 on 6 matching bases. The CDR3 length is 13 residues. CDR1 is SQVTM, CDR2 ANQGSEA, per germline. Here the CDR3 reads CSVEGSGGRTQCF. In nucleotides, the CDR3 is TGCAGCGTTGAAGGCTCCGGGGGAAGGACCCAGTGCTTC. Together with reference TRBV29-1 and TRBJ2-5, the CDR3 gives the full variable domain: SAVISQKPSRDICQRGTSLTIQCQVDSQVTMMFWYRQQPGQSLTLIATANQGSEATYESGFVIDKFPISRPNLTFSTLTVSNMSPEDSSIYLCSVEGSGGRTQCFGPGTRLLVL.

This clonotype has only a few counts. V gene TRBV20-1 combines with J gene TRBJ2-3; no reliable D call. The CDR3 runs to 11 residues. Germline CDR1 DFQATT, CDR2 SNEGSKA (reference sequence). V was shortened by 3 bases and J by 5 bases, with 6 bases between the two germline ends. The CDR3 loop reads CSASPQDTQYF. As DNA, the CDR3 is TGCAGTGCTAGCCCACAAGATACGCAGTATTTT.

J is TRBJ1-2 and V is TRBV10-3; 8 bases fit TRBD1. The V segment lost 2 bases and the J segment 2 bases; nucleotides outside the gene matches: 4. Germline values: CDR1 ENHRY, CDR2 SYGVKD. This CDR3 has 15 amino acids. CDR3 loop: CAISEGRGPNYGYTF. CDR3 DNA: TGTGCCATCAGTGAGGGCAGGGGGCCGAACTATGGCTACACCTTC.

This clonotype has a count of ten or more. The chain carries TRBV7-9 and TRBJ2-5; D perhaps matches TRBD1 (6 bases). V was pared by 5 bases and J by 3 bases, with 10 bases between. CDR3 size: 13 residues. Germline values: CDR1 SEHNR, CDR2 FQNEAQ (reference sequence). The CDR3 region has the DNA TGTGCCAGCAGCACCACAGGGAAAGAGACCCAGTACTTC. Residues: CASSTTGKETQYF.

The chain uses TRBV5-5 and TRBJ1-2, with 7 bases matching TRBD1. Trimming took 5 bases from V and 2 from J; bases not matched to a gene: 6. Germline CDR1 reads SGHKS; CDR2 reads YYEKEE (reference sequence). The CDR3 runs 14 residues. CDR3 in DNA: TGTGCCAGCAGTAACAGGGGCGCCAACTATGGCTACACCTTC. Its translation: CASSNRGANYGYTF. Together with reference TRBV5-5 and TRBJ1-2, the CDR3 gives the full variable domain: DAGVTQSPTHLIKTRGQQVTLRCSPISGHKSVSWYQQVLGQGPQFIFQYYEKEERGRGNFPDRFSARQFPNYSSELNVNALLLGDSALYLCASSNRGANYGYTFGSGTRLTVV.

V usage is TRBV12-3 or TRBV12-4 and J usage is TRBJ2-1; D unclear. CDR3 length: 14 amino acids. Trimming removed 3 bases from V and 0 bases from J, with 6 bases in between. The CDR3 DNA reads TGTGCCAGCAGTTTCGCCCCCTCCTACAATGAGCAGTTCTTC. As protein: CASSFAPSYNEQFF.

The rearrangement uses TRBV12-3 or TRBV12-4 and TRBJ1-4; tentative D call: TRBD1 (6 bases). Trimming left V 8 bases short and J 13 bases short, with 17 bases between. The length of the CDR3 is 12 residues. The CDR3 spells CASRPMGGRLFF. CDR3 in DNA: TGTGCCAGCCGACCTATGGGGGGGCGACTGTTTTTT.

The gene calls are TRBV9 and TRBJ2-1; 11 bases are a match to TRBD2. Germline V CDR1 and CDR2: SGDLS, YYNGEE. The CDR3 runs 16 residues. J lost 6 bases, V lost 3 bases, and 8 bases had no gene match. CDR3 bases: TGTGCCAGCAGCGCATCACTAGCGGGGGATAGCAATGAGCAGTTCTTC. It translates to CASSASLAGDSNEQFF. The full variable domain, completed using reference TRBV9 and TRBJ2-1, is DSGVTQTPKHLITATGQRVTLRCSPRSGDLSVYWYQQSLDQGLQFLIQYYNGEERAKGNILERFSAQQFPDLHSELNLSSLELGDSALYFCASSASLAGDSNEQFFGPGTRLTVL.